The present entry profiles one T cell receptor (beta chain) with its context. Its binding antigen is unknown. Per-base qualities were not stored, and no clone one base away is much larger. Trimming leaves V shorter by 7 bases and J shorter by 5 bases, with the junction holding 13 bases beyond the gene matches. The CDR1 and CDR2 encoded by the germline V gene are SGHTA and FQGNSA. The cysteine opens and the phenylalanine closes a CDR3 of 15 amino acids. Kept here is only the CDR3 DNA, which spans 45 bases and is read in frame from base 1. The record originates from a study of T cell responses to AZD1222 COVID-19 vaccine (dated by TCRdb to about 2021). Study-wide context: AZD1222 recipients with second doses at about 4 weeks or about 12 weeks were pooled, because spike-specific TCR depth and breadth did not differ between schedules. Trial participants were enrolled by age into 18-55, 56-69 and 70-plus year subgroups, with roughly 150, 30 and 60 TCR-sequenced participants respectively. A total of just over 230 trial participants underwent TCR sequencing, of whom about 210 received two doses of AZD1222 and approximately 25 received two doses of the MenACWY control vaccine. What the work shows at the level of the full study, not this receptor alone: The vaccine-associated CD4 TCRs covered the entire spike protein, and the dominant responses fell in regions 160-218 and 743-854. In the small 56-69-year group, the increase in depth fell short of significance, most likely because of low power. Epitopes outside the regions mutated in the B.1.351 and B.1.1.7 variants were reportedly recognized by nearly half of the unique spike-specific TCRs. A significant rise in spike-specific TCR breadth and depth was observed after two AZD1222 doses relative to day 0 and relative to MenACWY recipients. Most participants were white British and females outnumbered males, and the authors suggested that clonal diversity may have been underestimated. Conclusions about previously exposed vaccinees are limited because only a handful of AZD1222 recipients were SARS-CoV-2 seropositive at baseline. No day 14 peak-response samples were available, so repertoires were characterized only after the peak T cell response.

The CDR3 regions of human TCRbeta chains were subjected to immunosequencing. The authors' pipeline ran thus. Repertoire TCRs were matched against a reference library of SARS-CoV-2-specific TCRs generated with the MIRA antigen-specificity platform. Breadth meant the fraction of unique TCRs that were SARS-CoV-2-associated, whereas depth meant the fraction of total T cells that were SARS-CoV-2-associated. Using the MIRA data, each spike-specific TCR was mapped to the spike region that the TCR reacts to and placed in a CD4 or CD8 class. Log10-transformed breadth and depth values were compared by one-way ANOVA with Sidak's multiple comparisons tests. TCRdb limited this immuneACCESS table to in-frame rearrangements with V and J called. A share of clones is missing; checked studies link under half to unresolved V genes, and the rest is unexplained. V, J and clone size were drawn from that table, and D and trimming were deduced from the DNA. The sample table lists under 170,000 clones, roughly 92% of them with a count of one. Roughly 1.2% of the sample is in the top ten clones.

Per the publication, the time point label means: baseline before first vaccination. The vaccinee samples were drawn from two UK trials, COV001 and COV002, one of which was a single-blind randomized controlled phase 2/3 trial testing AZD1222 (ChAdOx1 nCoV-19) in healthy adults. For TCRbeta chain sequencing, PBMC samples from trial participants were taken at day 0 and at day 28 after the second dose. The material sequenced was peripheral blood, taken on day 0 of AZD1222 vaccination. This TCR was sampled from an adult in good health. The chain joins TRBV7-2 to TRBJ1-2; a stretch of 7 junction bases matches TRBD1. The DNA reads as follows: TGTGCCAGCAAACCAACCCGGGACAGAAATTATGGCTACACCTTC. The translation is CASKPTRDRNYGYTF.